The 18 T cell receptor beta chains presented below share a single source sample, sequenced in a study of blood T cell repertoires in COVID-19. The data were produced by immunoSEQ multiplex PCR, yet TCRdb's version contains in-frame clones alone and is incomplete. Here the sample spans roughly 180,000 clones, about 81% being singletons. The sample comprised peripheral blood. These receptors all come from a woman aged 80 or over with COVID-19, enrolled during active disease.

The V call is TRBV19, the J call TRBJ2-7; D might be TRBD1 (6 bases). Germline values: CDR1 LNHDA, CDR2 SQIVND (reference sequence). This CDR3 region has 15 residues. V lost 8 bases and J lost 3, with 20 bases in between. The DNA for the CDR3 is TGTGCCAGTGCTAAAGGACAGAGTTGGAACTACGAGCAGTACTTC. Translating gives CASAKGQSWNYEQYF.

V usage is TRBV27 and J usage is TRBJ1-1; D is unresolved. The V and J ends lost 4 bases and 0 bases respectively, with 12 bases between them. The germline V gene encodes CDR1 MNHEY and CDR2 SMNVEV (reference sequence). CDR3 length: 15 amino acids. The CDR3: CASSSWALMNTEAFF. The CDR3 bases are TGTGCCAGCAGTTCCTGGGCGCTCATGAACACTGAAGCTTTCTTT.

This sequence joins TRBV10-3 and TRBJ2-7, with 13 bases matching TRBD2. The CDR3 is made up of 15 amino acids. The V gene's germline CDR1 is ENHRY and CDR2 SYGVKD. After removal of 8 bases from V and 6 bases from J, the junction contained 10 bases not matched to a gene. CDR3: CAIGTSGNYRGEQYF. The DNA for the CDR3 is TGTGCCATCGGGACTAGCGGGAACTACAGGGGCGAGCAGTACTTC.

This clone has a single count. J is TRBJ2-1 and V is TRBV4-3; D might be TRBD1 (5 bases). This CDR3 comprises 14 residues. With 5 bases removed from V and 6 bases from J, the gap between germline ends came to 14 bases. In germline, CDR1 is LGHNA, CDR2 YSLEER. The CDR3 nucleotides read TGCGCCAGCAGCATTAGCAGGGTCAGCAATGAGCAGTTCTTC. Protein product: CASSISRVSNEQFF.

The chain combines TRBV11-2 with TRBJ2-1, with a tentative D call TRBD1 (6 bases). The germline V and J ends were trimmed by 4 bases and 7 bases, with 14 bases remaining between them. There are 14 residues in the CDR3. Germline CDR1 and CDR2: SGHAT and FQNNGV. The CDR3 nucleotides are TGTGCCAGCAGCTCTGCTGCAGGGGCGAATGAGCAGTTCTTC. Protein: CASSSAAGANEQFF.

This clone was counted only a few times. V and J are TRBV28 and TRBJ2-7; 8 bases match TRBD1. This CDR3 comprises 14 residues. The V and J ends lost 3 bases and 6 bases, in that order; junction bases with no gene match: 7. Germline V gene sequence: CDR1 MDHEN, CDR2 SYDVKM. The CDR3 coding sequence is TGTGCCAGCAGTTTCGGGACAGGACCCTCCGAGCAGTACTTC. It codes for CASSFGTGPSEQYF.

V is TRBV4-2 and J is TRBJ1-2; TRBD1 matches at 12 bases. Germline assignment: CDR1 LGHNA and CDR2 YNFKEQ. Trimming removed 1 base from V and 0 bases from J; junction bases left unmatched: 6. The length of the CDR3 is 18 residues. In DNA, the CDR3 is TGTGCCAGCAGCCAAGCTGGGACAGGGGGCCTGACTAACTATGGCTACACCTTC. It codes for CASSQAGTGGLTNYGYTF.

The table lists this clone with a few counts. The V call is TRBV20-1, the J call TRBJ1-1, with D hard to call. Trimming shortened V by 4 bases and J by 1 base, and 4 bases separated the two germline ends. This CDR3 region has 11 residues. Germline CDR1 and CDR2: DFQATT and SNEGSKA (reference sequence). The DNA of the CDR3 is TGCAGTGCTACTCGGAACACTGAAGCTTTCTTT. Its protein is CSATRNTEAFF.

This rearrangement joins TRBV7-2 to TRBJ1-5, with 11 positions matching TRBD1. Germline CDR1 is SGHTA and CDR2 is FQGNSA. The CDR3 runs to 15 residues. The V segment lost 5 bases and the J segment 1 base; nucleotides outside the gene matches: 1. CDR3 region: CASSRTGGSNQPQHF. DNA of the CDR3: TGTGCCAGCAGCAGGACAGGGGGCAGCAATCAGCCCCAGCATTTT.

Here the CDR3 DNA reads TGTGCCAGCAGCTCCGCACTAGCGGGGGCCGGGGAGCTGTTTTTT. It encodes CASSSALAGAGELFF. The chain joins TRBV13 to TRBJ2-2; 11 positions match TRBD2. The CDR3 has 15 amino acids. Germline assignment: CDR1 PRHDT and CDR2 FYEKMQ (reference sequence). V lost 4 bases to trimming and J lost 6 bases; unmatched junction nucleotides: 4.

The V gene is TRBV5-1, the J gene TRBJ2-7, with TRBD2 matching 7 bases. J lost 6 bases, V lost 0 bases, and 12 bases had no gene match. Per the germline V gene, CDR1 is SGHRS and CDR2 is YFSETQ. The CDR3 consists of 16 residues. CDR3 in DNA: TGCGCCAGCAGCTTGGGGGCCCACGGGGGGAGGAGCGAGCAGTACTTC. Amino acids: CASSLGAHGGRSEQYF.

This clone has more than one count but fewer than ten. J is TRBJ2-7 and V is TRBV18; D possibly corresponds to TRBD1 (6 bases). Germline V lookup: CDR1 KGHSH, CDR2 LQKENI. Trimming pared 1 base from V and 3 bases from J, leaving 10 bases between. There are 14 residues in the CDR3. The CDR3 reads CASSPLTGNYEQYF. The CDR3 nucleotides are TGTGCCAGCTCACCACTCACAGGGAACTACGAGCAGTACTTC.

The chain recombines TRBV6-2 or TRBV6-3 with TRBJ2-2, with 7 bases identical to TRBD1. There are 16 residues in the CDR3. Per the germline V gene, CDR1 is MNHEY and CDR2 is SVGEGT. V lost 5 bases to trimming and J lost 2 bases; unmatched junction nucleotides: 8. CDR3 loop: CASSASGTANTGELFF. In nucleotides, the CDR3 is TGTGCCAGCAGTGCCTCCGGGACAGCTAACACCGGGGAGCTGTTTTTT.

The rearrangement links TRBV7-8 to TRBJ1-1, with a possible D match to TRBD1 (6 bases). The CDR3 runs 16 residues. Looked up from germline, CDR1 is SGHVS and CDR2 is FQNEAQ. Trimming removed 5 bases from V and 3 bases from J, with 19 bases in between. CDR3: CASSQQGRGYDTEAFF. For the CDR3, the DNA is TGTGCCAGCAGCCAACAGGGAAGGGGGTACGACACTGAAGCTTTCTTT. The full variable domain, with the rest looked up from reference TRBV7-8 and TRBJ1-1, is GAGVSQSPRYKVAKRGQDVALRCDPISGHVSLFWYQQALGQGPEFLTYFQNEAQLDKSGLPSDRFFAERPEGSVSTLKIQRTQQEDSAVYLCASSQQGRGYDTEAFFGQGTRLTVV.

V gene TRBV11-2 combines with J gene TRBJ1-1, with 9 bases that match TRBD1. Germline V gene sequence: CDR1 SGHAT, CDR2 FQNNGV. The CDR3 runs 14 residues. J lost 1 base, V lost 5 bases, and 2 bases had no gene match. The CDR3 protein is CASSAGQGNTEAFF. As DNA, the CDR3 is TGTGCCAGCAGCGCGGGACAGGGGAACACTGAAGCTTTCTTT.

The chain employs TRBV4-2 and TRBJ2-1, with a weak D call TRBD2 (6 bases). The CDR3 contains 15 residues. V shed 4 bases and J shed 8 bases, with 18 bases lying between them. Germline assignment: CDR1 LGHNA and CDR2 YNFKEQ. CDR3 amino acids: CASSRTGLARDEQFF. The CDR3 nucleotides are TGTGCCAGCAGCCGAACGGGACTCGCGCGCGATGAGCAGTTCTTC.

This clone appeared once. The chain has TRBV24-1 and TRBJ2-3, with a tentative D call TRBD1 (6 bases). CDR3 length: 15 amino acids. V lost 3 bases, J lost 4 bases, and 13 bases lay in between. CDR1 and CDR2 (germline): KGHDR, SFDVKD. The CDR3 nucleotides read TGTGCCACCAGTGATACCACAGGGTGGCCAGATACGCAGTATTTT. It yields the protein CATSDTTGWPDTQYF.

The rearrangement joins TRBV13 to TRBJ2-1; possible D gene TRBD2, 6 bases. CDR1 and CDR2 (germline): PRHDT, FYEKMQ (reference sequence). Trimming took 2 bases from V and 9 from J, leaving 17 bases between them. The CDR3 runs to 15 residues. The CDR3 nucleotides are TGTGCCAGCAGCTTATCCCGCTCAGGAGGGAGTGAGCAGTTCTTC. Translation gives CASSLSRSGGSEQFF.